This TCR beta chain derives from a study of OX40 agonist ivuxolimab in advanced cancers. The germline CDR1 and CDR2 sequences are LNHDA and SQIVND (reference sequence). V shed 7 bases and J shed 0 bases, with 11 bases lying between them. The CDR3 totals 14 residues. Generated by immunoSEQ multiplex PCR, the TCRdb table keeps only in-frame clones and is missing some. The profile shows 60,000 to 85,000 clones, over 70% of them singletons. The sample here was CD4+ or CD8+ T cells sorted from blood, taken in a trial of the OX40 agonist ivuxolimab. This chain uses TRBV19 with TRBJ2-3; TRBD2 is a possible D gene (6 bases). This TCR was recovered from an adult with an advanced solid tumor such as melanoma, head and neck, liver or kidney cancer. CDR3 nucleotides: TGTGCCAGTATGGAGCGGGCTAGCACAGATACGCAGTATTTT. As protein: CASMERASTDTQYF.